Below are 2 T cell receptor beta chains sequenced from a single sample in a study of blood T cells in healthy people across ages. A second PCR of about 6 to 12 cycles used a sample-barcoded 5' primer and a J-beta primer mix. TCRdb reprocessed the 5' RACE reads with MiXCR, giving one entry per CDR3 protein. This sample has about 970,000 distinct CDR3 sequences; 51% occur once, and the top ten carry 20% to 25%. Sequencing was performed on blood. The receptors derive from a woman aged 55-69 years in good health.

CDR3 in DNA: TGTGCCAGCAGTTTATCGACAGGGGGCCTATACGAGCAGTTCTTC. Protein product: CASSLSTGGLYEQFF. V usage is TRBV28 and J usage is TRBJ2-1; 10 positions agree with TRBD1. The germline V gene encodes CDR1 MDHEN and CDR2 SYDVKM. The CDR3 is 15 residues long. V was pared by 1 base and J by 10 bases, with 7 bases of the junction left unmatched. Using reference TRBV28 and TRBJ2-1 for the parts outside the CDR3, the full variable domain is DVKVTQSSRYLVKRTGEKVFLECVQDMDHENMFWYRQDPGLGLRLIYFSYDVKMKEKGDIPEGYSVSREKKERFSLILESASTNQTSMYLCASSLSTGGLYEQFFGPGTRLTVL.

This clonotype was found a few times. The rearrangement joins TRBV7-2 to TRBJ2-5, with 11 positions matching TRBD2. Per germline, CDR1 SGHTA and CDR2 FQGNSA. The V and J ends lost 5 bases and 5 bases, in that order; junction bases with no gene match: 4. This CDR3 has 14 residues. The DNA for the CDR3 is TGTGCCAGCAGCGTGACTAGCGGGATGGAGACCCAGTACTTC. It is translated as CASSVTSGMETQYF.